A single sample gave rise to the 18 T cell receptor beta chains below, sequenced in a study of beta chain features in type 1 diabetes. The authors reverse transcribed all of the isolated RNA, so sequencing captured expressed TCRB transcripts. TCRdb's copy holds only in-frame clones and misses some; the assay was immunoSEQ multiplex PCR. The sample lists approximately 200,000 clones; 9.6% were seen once. Sequenced: naive CD4+ T cells from blood. These receptors all stem from a woman between 18 and 29 years old in good health.

This rearrangement joins TRBV19 to TRBJ2-7, with a weak D call TRBD2 (6 bases). The CDR3 extends over 14 amino acids. Germline V CDR1 and CDR2: LNHDA, SQIVND (reference sequence). Between the trimmed V and J ends, which lost 4 bases and 5 bases, there was a span of 15 bases. In DNA form, the CDR3 reads TGTGCCAGTAGTACCTCCGGCGGGGCCCACGAGCAGTACTTC. Its translation: CASSTSGGAHEQYF.

V is TRBV11-3 and J is TRBJ1-1; tentatively, D is TRBD1 (6 bases). Trimming removed 5 bases at V and 2 bases at J, with 12 bases between. The germline V gene has CDR1 SGHNT and CDR2 YENEEA. The CDR3 spans 14 residues. The CDR3 DNA reads TGTGCCAGCAGCCCTAGGACAGTAAACACTGAAGCTTTCTTT. Protein sequence: CASSPRTVNTEAFF.

This clone has a handful of counts. The gene calls are TRBV14 and TRBJ1-1; 7 bases align to TRBD1. The germline V gene encodes CDR1 SGHDN and CDR2 FVKESK. V lost 3 bases to trimming and J lost 3 bases; unmatched junction nucleotides: 4. The CDR3 consists of 14 residues. The CDR3 DNA sequence: TGTGCCAGCAGCCAGGCCACAGGGGACACTGAAGCTTTCTTT. Its protein product is CASSQATGDTEAFF.

This chain joins TRBV5-1 and TRBJ2-4; TRBD1 matches at 7 bases. CDR3 length: 15 residues. V was pared by 4 bases and J by 5 bases, with 9 bases of the junction left unmatched. The V gene's germline CDR1 is SGHRS and CDR2 YFSETQ. This CDR3 is CASSPSPGTENIQYF. CDR3 sequence (DNA): TGCGCCAGCAGCCCGAGTCCCGGGACAGAAAACATTCAGTACTTC. Drawing the rest from reference TRBV5-1 and TRBJ2-4, the complete variable domain is KAGVTQTPRYLIKTRGQQVTLSCSPISGHRSVSWYQQTPGQGLQFLFEYFSETQRNKGNFPGRFSGRQFSNSRSEMNVSTLELGDSALYLCASSPSPGTENIQYFGAGTRLSVL.

This clone was recorded a few times. V is TRBV11-2 and J is TRBJ2-5, with D perhaps matching TRBD1 (5 bases). This CDR3 spans 13 amino acids. The V end lost 6 bases, the J end lost 5 bases, and 13 bases lay between the germline ends. CDR1 SGHAT and CDR2 FQNNGV come from the germline V gene. The CDR3 sequence is CASRPQGRETQYF. Here the CDR3 DNA reads TGTGCCAGCAGGCCGCAGGGTCGGGAGACCCAGTACTTC.

This chain links TRBV7-2 with TRBJ2-1; D is perhaps TRBD2 (5 bases). Germline loops: CDR1 SGHTA, CDR2 FQGNSA. The CDR3 has 13 residues. The V and J ends lost 5 bases and 4 bases respectively, with 9 bases between them. CDR3 nucleotides: TGTGCCAGCAGCACGGACTCTTACAATGAGCAGTTCTTC. This sequence encodes CASSTDSYNEQFF. The full variable domain, completed using reference TRBV7-2 and TRBJ2-1, is GAGVSQSPSNKVTEKGKDVELRCDPISGHTALYWYRQSLGQGLEFLIYFQGNSAPDKSGLPSDRFSAERTGGSVSTLTIQRTQQEDSAVYLCASSTDSYNEQFFGPGTRLTVL.

This clone was observed a few times. This chain connects TRBV7-3 to TRBJ2-3; TRBD2 aligns across 12 bases. The CDR3 has 18 amino acids. V shed 5 bases and J 6 bases; nucleotides not matched to a gene: 15. Germline CDR1 reads SGHTA; CDR2 reads FQGTGA. The CDR3 sequence is CASSPLTALAGGWDTQYF. As DNA, the CDR3 is TGTGCCAGCAGCCCACTCACGGCACTAGCGGGGGGCTGGGATACGCAGTATTTT.

V gene TRBV28 combines with J gene TRBJ2-1; D is ambiguous. Germline CDR1 is MDHEN and CDR2 is SYDVKM. Trimming took off 4 bases at V and 0 bases at J, with 4 bases between the two ends. This CDR3 is built from 13 residues. CDR3 residues: CASSSVSYNEQFF. In nucleotides, the CDR3 is TGTGCCAGCAGTTCCGTCTCCTACAATGAGCAGTTCTTC. The variable domain in full, with the rest retrieved from reference TRBV28 and TRBJ2-1, is DVKVTQSSRYLVKRTGEKVFLECVQDMDHENMFWYRQDPGLGLRLIYFSYDVKMKEKGDIPEGYSVSREKKERFSLILESASTNQTSMYLCASSSVSYNEQFFGPGTRLTVL.

This clone was detected a few times. This rearrangement joins TRBV5-4 to TRBJ2-2; 7 bases are a match to TRBD2. Germline V gene sequence: CDR1 SGHNT, CDR2 YYREEE (reference sequence). V shed 0 bases, J shed 1 base, and the junction held 3 bases outside the gene matches. The CDR3 sequence is 16 residues long. CDR3 bases: TGTGCCAGCAGCTTGGACCCTAGCGGGAACACCGGGGAGCTGTTTTTT. This encodes CASSLDPSGNTGELFF.

This clone was recorded a few times. This rearrangement joins TRBV5-1 to TRBJ1-1; 8 nucleotides line up with TRBD1. The V gene's germline CDR1 is SGHRS and CDR2 YFSETQ. The CDR3 has 16 residues. The J segment lost 1 base and the V segment lost 4 bases, leaving 9 bases of the junction unmatched. This CDR3 reads CASSQHYGQGNTEAFF. For the CDR3, the DNA is TGCGCCAGCAGCCAACATTATGGACAGGGGAACACTGAAGCTTTCTTT.

This clone has a handful of counts. The chain is built from TRBV7-9 and TRBJ2-5, with 7 bases identical to TRBD1. Germline V gene data show CDR1 as SEHNR and CDR2 as FQNEAQ (reference sequence). There are 14 residues in the CDR3. V was clipped by 5 bases and J by 1 base; unmatched bases: 4. The CDR3 DNA sequence: TGTGCCAGCAGCCACGGGACAGCCCAAGAGACCCAGTACTTC. It codes for CASSHGTAQETQYF.

This clone came up a few times. Here the CDR3 DNA reads TGTGCCAGCAGCCTTCGACAGCAGGGCACCGGGGAGCTGTTTTTT. As protein: CASSLRQQGTGELFF. The chain combines TRBV5-4 with TRBJ2-2, with D maybe TRBD1 (5 bases). Trimming pared 4 bases from V and 4 bases from J, leaving 14 bases between. The V gene's germline CDR1 is SGHNT and CDR2 YYREEE (reference sequence). There are 15 residues in the CDR3.

The V call is TRBV5-6, the J call TRBJ2-1, with 8 bases aligning to TRBD1. Losses at the gene ends were 4 bases for V and 12 bases for J; bases not matched to a gene: 3. Germline values: CDR1 SGHDT, CDR2 YYEEEE. The CDR3 runs to 11 residues. CDR3 bases: TGTGCCAGCAGCGTAGGGACAGGGCAGTTCTTC. It codes for CASSVGTGQFF.

In its sample, this clone was seen a few times. The chain carries TRBV5-1 and TRBJ2-1; TRBD2 agrees at 16 bases. There are 17 residues in the CDR3. The ends lost 0 bases at V and 8 bases at J; junction bases unmatched: 5. CDR1 and CDR2 from the germline V gene are SGHRS and YFSETQ. DNA of the CDR3: TGCGCCAGCAGCTTGGGGACCGGGACTAGCGGGGGGGATGAGCAGTTCTTC. Its protein is CASSLGTGTSGGDEQFF.

The J gene is TRBJ2-7, the V gene TRBV5-4, with 10 bases identical to TRBD2. V shed 4 bases, J shed 4 bases, and the junction held 11 bases outside the gene matches. The CDR3 runs to 16 residues. The germline CDR1 and CDR2 sequences are SGHNT and YYREEE (reference sequence). The CDR3 is CASSPGIASGSYEQYF. The CDR3 coding sequence is TGTGCCAGCAGCCCCGGGATCGCTAGCGGGAGTTACGAGCAGTACTTC.

V gene TRBV10-2 combines with J gene TRBJ1-1, with D tentatively TRBD1 (6 bases). The V end lost 5 bases, the J end lost 6 bases, and 16 bases lay between the germline ends. This CDR3 has 14 amino acids. Germline CDR1 and CDR2: WSHSY and SAAADI. CDR3 sequence reads: CASSPQGRGAEAFF. CDR3 nucleotide sequence: TGCGCCAGCAGTCCACAGGGCAGAGGGGCTGAAGCTTTCTTT.

This clone showed up just a few times. The chain couples TRBV5-1 to TRBJ2-4; D might be TRBD1 (6 bases). Germline V lookup: CDR1 SGHRS, CDR2 YFSETQ. Trimming took 1 base from V and 2 from J, leaving 7 bases between them. The CDR3 has 14 residues. CDR3 residues: CASSLQGTKNIQYF. The CDR3 nucleotides are TGCGCCAGCAGCTTGCAGGGGACCAAAAACATTCAGTACTTC.

The chain links TRBV5-4 to TRBJ1-2; 7 bases fit TRBD1. CDR3 size: 14 residues. The J segment lost 5 bases and the V segment lost 5 bases, leaving 9 bases of the junction unmatched. Germline-derived CDR1 and CDR2 are SGHNT and YYREEE (reference sequence). As DNA, the CDR3 is TGTGCCAGCAGATTCGCGACAGGGACGTATGGCTACACCTTC. It encodes CASRFATGTYGYTF.